What follows are 18 T cell receptor beta chains derived from one specimen sequenced in a study of STAT5B mutations in CD4+ large granular lymphocyte leukemia. Assay: immunoSEQ multiplex PCR; the TCRdb copy retains only in-frame clones and omits some. The table records about 35,000 clones, 65% to 70% of them present only once. What was sequenced was CD4+ T cells from blood buffy coats. The receptors were gathered from a human donor in good health.

CDR3 sequence reads: CASSFARGPTDTQYF. The CDR3 DNA reads TGTGCCAGCAGCTTTGCACGGGGTCCCACAGATACGCAGTATTTT. This chain joins TRBV11-3 and TRBJ2-3; D might be TRBD2 (5 bases). The CDR3 runs 15 residues. With 3 bases removed from V and 2 bases from J, the gap between germline ends came to 12 bases. Germline V gene lookup returns CDR1 SGHNT and CDR2 YENEEA.

The chain uses TRBV4-2 and TRBJ1-2, with 7 bases aligning to TRBD1. This CDR3 has 16 residues. With V trimmed by 0 bases and J by 8 bases, 12 bases remained unmatched. Germline V gene lookup returns CDR1 LGHNA and CDR2 YNFKEQ. CDR3 region: CASSQDEGTAPTGYTF. The CDR3 DNA follows: TGTGCCAGCAGCCAAGACGAGGGGACAGCCCCGACGGGCTACACCTTC.

This clone has more than one count but fewer than ten. The rearrangement uses TRBV7-9 and TRBJ2-5, with 8 bases fitting TRBD2. CDR3 length: 16 amino acids. V was pared by 0 bases and J by 4 bases, with 7 bases of the junction left unmatched. Germline V gene data show CDR1 as SEHNR and CDR2 as FQNEAQ (reference sequence). The CDR3 DNA follows: TGTGCCAGCAGCTTAGCGCAAGCTAGCGGGTCAGAGACCCAGTACTTC. It encodes CASSLAQASGSETQYF. Full variable domain (outside the CDR3, taken from reference TRBV7-9 and TRBJ2-5): DTGVSQNPRHKITKRGQNVTFRCDPISEHNRLYWYRQTLGQGPEFLTYFQNEAQLEKSRLLSDRFSAERPKGSFSTLEIQRTEQGDSAMYLCASSLAQASGSETQYFGPGTRLLVL.

This sequence joins TRBV7-3 and TRBJ2-7; D call uncertain. This CDR3 is 14 amino acids long. Trimming removed 5 bases from V and 5 bases from J, with 16 bases in between. From germline, CDR1 is SGHTA and CDR2 FQGTGA. The CDR3 coding sequence is TGTGCCAGCAGCCCTAACAAGGGCTGGGACGAGCAGTACTTC. Residues: CASSPNKGWDEQYF.

This rearrangement joins TRBV4-3 to TRBJ2-3; no firm D call. The CDR3 sequence is 15 residues long. The ends were cut back, 0 bases at V and 3 bases at J, with 10 bases in the middle. CDR1 is LGHNA, CDR2 YSLEER, per germline. Here the CDR3 reads CASSQEAMRTDTQYF. The CDR3 nucleotides read TGCGCCAGCAGCCAAGAGGCTATGAGAACAGATACGCAGTATTTT.

CDR3 sequence: CASSLAGLAGAGGTQYF. The CDR3 DNA reads as TGTGCCAGCAGCTTAGCGGGGCTAGCGGGGGCCGGGGGGACCCAGTACTTC. This chain links TRBV7-7 with TRBJ2-5, with TRBD2 identical over 10 bases. CDR1 and CDR2 from the germline V gene are SSHAT and FNYEAQ (reference sequence). The CDR3 spans 17 residues. J was trimmed by 7 bases and V by 0 bases; bases with no gene match: 11. The full variable domain, with the rest looked up from reference TRBV7-7 and TRBJ2-5, is GAGVSQSPRYKVTKRGQDVTLRCDPISSHATLYWYQQALGQGPEFLTYFNYEAQPDKSGLPSDRFSAERPEGSISTLTIQRTEQRDSAMYRCASSLAGLAGAGGTQYFGPGTRLLVL.

The chain combines TRBV2 with TRBJ2-5; possible D gene TRBD2, 6 bases. Germline V gives CDR1 SNHLY, CDR2 FYNNEI. V dropped 4 bases and J dropped 3 bases, with 12 bases sitting between them. The CDR3 spans 14 residues. The CDR3 nucleotides are TGTGCCAGCAGTGTCGGCGGGGTCAAAGAGACCCAGTACTTC. Its translation is CASSVGGVKETQYF. The whole variable domain, remainder taken from reference TRBV2 and TRBJ2-5, is EPEVTQTPSHQVTQMGQEVILRCVPISNHLYFYWYRQILGQKVEFLVSFYNNEISEKSEIFDDQFSVERPDGSNFTLKIRSTKLEDSAMYFCASSVGGVKETQYFGPGTRLLVL.

The chain combines TRBV2 with TRBJ1-2; D is possibly TRBD1 (5 bases). The CDR3 length is 13 residues. Germline lookup yields CDR1 SNHLY and CDR2 FYNNEI. The V and J ends lost 6 bases and 5 bases respectively, with 13 bases between them. The CDR3 DNA sequence: TGTGCCAGCAGACCGGGACCTCAATATGGCTACACCTTC. Translation: CASRPGPQYGYTF.

V and J are TRBV27 and TRBJ2-3; D is uncertain. This CDR3 region has 13 residues. With 7 bases removed from V and 0 bases from J, the gap between germline ends came to 8 bases. Germline values: CDR1 MNHEY, CDR2 SMNVEV (reference sequence). CDR3 nucleotide sequence: TGTGCCAGCACCAGACTTAGCACAGATACGCAGTATTTT. Its translation is CASTRLSTDTQYF.

The chain combines TRBV4-1 with TRBJ1-1, with a tentative D call TRBD1 (6 bases). The V end was cut by 4 bases, the J end by 1 base, with 13 bases between. This CDR3 comprises 15 residues. Germline CDR1 and CDR2: MGHRA and YSYEKL. The CDR3 coding sequence is TGCGCCAGCAGCCCGCGCTTGGGACAGAACACTGAAGCTTTCTTT. Amino acid sequence: CASSPRLGQNTEAFF.

The chain carries TRBV6-1 and TRBJ1-3; D is ambiguous. This CDR3 contains 13 residues. Trimming took off 3 bases at V and 9 bases at J, with 12 bases between the two ends. Looked up from germline, CDR1 is MNHNS and CDR2 is SASEGT. CDR3 bases: TGTGCCAGCAGTGACCCTACGGTGAGCACCATATATTTT. Translated: CASSDPTVSTIYF.

J is TRBJ2-5 and V is TRBV7-9, with D perhaps matching TRBD1 (6 bases). CDR3 size: 15 residues. Deletions cut 5 bases from V and 0 bases from J, with 13 bases between. CDR1 is SEHNR, CDR2 FQNEAQ, per germline (reference sequence). The DNA for the CDR3 is TGTGCCAGCAGCGAGGGGGACGCGTACCAAGAGACCCAGTACTTC. The encoded protein is CASSEGDAYQETQYF.

This chain links TRBV18 with TRBJ1-2; 8 positions match TRBD1. The CDR3 has 17 residues. Losses at the gene ends were 3 bases for V and 1 base for J; bases not matched to a gene: 10. CDR1 and CDR2 (germline): KGHSH, LQKENI. CDR3 in DNA: TGTGCCAGCTCACCGCGGGCCAGGGGGCCAGATAACTATGGCTACACCTTC. This codes for CASSPRARGPDNYGYTF. The variable domain in full, with the rest retrieved from reference TRBV18 and TRBJ1-2, is NAGVMQNPRHLVRRRGQEARLRCSPMKGHSHVYWYRQLPEEGLKFMVYLQKENIIDESGMPKERFSAEFPKEGPSILRIQQVVRGDSAAYFCASSPRARGPDNYGYTFGSGTRLTVV.

This chain connects TRBV5-5 to TRBJ1-2; the D gene is possibly TRBD1 (5 bases). The germline gives CDR1 SGHKS, CDR2 YYEKEE (reference sequence). The length of the CDR3 is 13 residues. V dropped 3 bases and J dropped 4 bases, with 10 bases sitting between them. As DNA, the CDR3 is TGTGCCAGCAGCTCGGGGGAGGGCTATGGCTACACCTTC. Amino acids: CASSSGEGYGYTF.

V usage is TRBV4-3 and J usage is TRBJ1-2; TRBD1 aligns across 7 bases. After removal of 4 bases from V and 8 bases from J, the junction contained 7 bases not matched to a gene. This CDR3 contains 13 residues. The germline V gene has CDR1 LGHNA and CDR2 YSLEER. CDR3 DNA: TGCGCCAGCAGCCTAGATTACAGGGGAGGCTACACCTTC. Protein: CASSLDYRGGYTF.

The rearrangement joins TRBV30 to TRBJ1-2; a weak D match, TRBD1 (5 bases). The germline V gene encodes CDR1 GTSNPN and CDR2 SVGIG (reference sequence). V was shortened by 0 bases and J by 5 bases, with 16 bases between the two germline ends. The CDR3 covers 15 residues. The CDR3 here is CAWSVGGAEDYGYTF. CDR3 coding DNA: TGTGCCTGGAGTGTAGGAGGGGCGGAGGATTATGGCTACACCTTC.

CDR3 amino acids: CSVEVHRVDTEAFF. CDR3 coding DNA: TGCAGCGTTGAAGTCCACAGGGTGGACACTGAAGCTTTCTTT. This sequence joins TRBV29-1 and TRBJ1-1; TRBD1 might be the D (6 bases). CDR1 is SQVTM, CDR2 ANQGSEA, per germline. Trimming removed 1 base from V and 3 bases from J, with 12 bases in between. This CDR3 contains 14 residues.

The genes are TRBV7-2 and TRBJ2-1; 8 bases are a match to TRBD2. Germline trimming cut 5 bases from V and 0 bases from J; bases unmatched to any gene: 9. Per the germline V gene, CDR1 is SGHTA and CDR2 is FQGNSA. CDR3 length equals 17 residues. CDR3 residues: CASSGTWGTSSYNEQFF. The CDR3 bases are TGTGCCAGCAGCGGAACCTGGGGGACTAGCTCCTACAATGAGCAGTTCTTC.